This T cell receptor beta chain was identified in a study of T cell clonotyping in hematopoietic cell transplantation. Time point defined: recipient sample about 28 days before transplant, after cytoreduction. V dropped 7 bases and J dropped 5; count of bases not matched to a gene: 4. Germline CDR1 is SQVTM and CDR2 is ANQGSEA. The CDR3 is 12 residues long. Method: immunoSEQ multiplex PCR; TCRdb's copy keeps in-frame clones and lacks some. The profile shows 5,000 to 7,000 clones, more than 75% of them singletons. The chain combines TRBV29-1 with TRBJ2-5, with 10 bases aligning to TRBD2. This TCR came from a man in his sixties with acute myeloid leukemia. Some clones in this sample may be carry-over from other donors' samples. The sample consisted of peripheral blood mononuclear cells, taken before stem cell transplant. CDR3 sequence (DNA): TGCAGCGACTCTAGCGGGAGTGAGACCCAGTACTTC. Amino acids: CSDSSGSETQYF.